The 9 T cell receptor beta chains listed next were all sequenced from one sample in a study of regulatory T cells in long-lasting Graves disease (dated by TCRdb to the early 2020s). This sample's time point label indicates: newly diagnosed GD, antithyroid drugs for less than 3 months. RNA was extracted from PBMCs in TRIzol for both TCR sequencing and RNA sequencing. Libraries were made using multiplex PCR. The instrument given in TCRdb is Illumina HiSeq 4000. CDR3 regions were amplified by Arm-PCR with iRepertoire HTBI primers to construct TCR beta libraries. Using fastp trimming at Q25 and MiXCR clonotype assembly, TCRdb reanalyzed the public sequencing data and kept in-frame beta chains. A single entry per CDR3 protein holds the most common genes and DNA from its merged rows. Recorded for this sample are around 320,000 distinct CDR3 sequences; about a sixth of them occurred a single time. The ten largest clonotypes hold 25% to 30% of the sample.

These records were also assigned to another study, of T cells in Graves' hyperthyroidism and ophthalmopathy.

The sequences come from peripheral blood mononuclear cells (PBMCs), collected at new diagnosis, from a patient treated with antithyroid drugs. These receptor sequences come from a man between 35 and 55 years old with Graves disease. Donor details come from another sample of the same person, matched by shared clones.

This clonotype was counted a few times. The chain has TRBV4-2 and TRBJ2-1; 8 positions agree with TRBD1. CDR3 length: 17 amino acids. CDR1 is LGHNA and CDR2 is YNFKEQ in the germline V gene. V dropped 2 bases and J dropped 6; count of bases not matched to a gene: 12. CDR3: CASSQPRLGQVGNEQFF. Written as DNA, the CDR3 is TGTGCCAGCAGCCAACCGCGTCTGGGACAGGTGGGCAATGAGCAGTTCTTC.

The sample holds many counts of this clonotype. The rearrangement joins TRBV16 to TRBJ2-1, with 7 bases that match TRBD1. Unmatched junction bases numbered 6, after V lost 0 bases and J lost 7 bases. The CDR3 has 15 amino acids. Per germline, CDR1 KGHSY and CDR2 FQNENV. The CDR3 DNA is TGTGCCAGCAGCCAATCCGTATCAGGGGGTAATGAGCAGTTCTTC. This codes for CASSQSVSGGNEQFF. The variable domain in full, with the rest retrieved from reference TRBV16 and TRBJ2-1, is GEEVAQTPKHLVRGEGQKAKLYCAPIKGHSYVFWYQQVLKNEFKFLISFQNENVFDETGMPKERFSAKCLPNSPCSLEIQATKLEDSAVYFCASSQSVSGGNEQFFGPGTRLTVL.

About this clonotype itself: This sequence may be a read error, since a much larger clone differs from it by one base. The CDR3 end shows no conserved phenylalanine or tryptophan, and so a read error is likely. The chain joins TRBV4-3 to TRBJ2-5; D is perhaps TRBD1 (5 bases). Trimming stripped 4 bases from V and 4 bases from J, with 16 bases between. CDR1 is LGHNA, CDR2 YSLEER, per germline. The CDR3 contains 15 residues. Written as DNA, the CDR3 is TGCGCCAGCAGCCGGGCTCAGGGCGGCGGAGAGACCCAGTACTCC. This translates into CASSRAQGGGETQYS.

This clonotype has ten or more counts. The CDR3, as DNA: TGTGCCAGCAGGCAGGGGGTTGAGCAGTTCTTC. Protein sequence: CASRQGVEQFF. V gene TRBV6-2 or TRBV6-3 combines with J gene TRBJ2-1, with 7 bases lining up with TRBD1. CDR3 length equals 11 residues. Trimming took 6 bases from V and 9 from J; bases not matched to a gene: 2. The germline V gene encodes CDR1 MNHEY and CDR2 SVGEGT.

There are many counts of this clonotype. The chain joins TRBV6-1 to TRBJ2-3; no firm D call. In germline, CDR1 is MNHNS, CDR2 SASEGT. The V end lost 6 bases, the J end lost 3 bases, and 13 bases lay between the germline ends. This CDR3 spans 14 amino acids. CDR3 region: CASRRGSRTDTQYF. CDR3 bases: TGTGCCAGCAGGCGTGGTAGTCGAACAGATACGCAGTATTTT.

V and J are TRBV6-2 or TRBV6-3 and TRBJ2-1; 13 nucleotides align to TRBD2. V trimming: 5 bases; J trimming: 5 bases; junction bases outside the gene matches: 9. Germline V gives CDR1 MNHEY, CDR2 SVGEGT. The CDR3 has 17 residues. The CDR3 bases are TGTGCCAGCAGTGAACCCACCGGGACTAGCGGGAACAATGAGCAGTTCTTC. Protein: CASSEPTGTSGNNEQFF.

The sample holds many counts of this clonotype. In DNA, the CDR3 is TGTGCCAGCAGTTTCCGGGACAGGGGGAACAATGAGCAGTTCTTC. Its translation is CASSFRDRGNNEQFF. The J gene is TRBJ2-1, the V gene TRBV28; 11 bases match TRBD1. V was clipped by 3 bases and J by 5 bases; unmatched bases: 3. The CDR3 sequence is 15 residues long. From germline, CDR1 is MDHEN and CDR2 SYDVKM.

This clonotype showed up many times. CDR3 nucleotides: TGTGCCAGCTCCCCGGGGAGAACCTACAATGAGCAGTTCTTC. It codes for CASSPGRTYNEQFF. The genes are TRBV7-2 and TRBJ2-1; a weak D match, TRBD2 (5 bases). V gave up 8 bases and J gave up 2 bases, with 13 bases separating them. Germline values: CDR1 SGHTA, CDR2 FQGNSA. The CDR3 sequence is 14 residues long. The full variable domain, in which reference TRBV7-2 and TRBJ2-1 provide the parts outside the CDR3, is GAGVSQSPSNKVTEKGKDVELRCDPISGHTALYWYRQSLGQGLEFLIYFQGNSAPDKSGLPSDRFSAERTGGSVSTLTIQRTQQEDSAVYLCASSPGRTYNEQFFGPGTRLTVL.

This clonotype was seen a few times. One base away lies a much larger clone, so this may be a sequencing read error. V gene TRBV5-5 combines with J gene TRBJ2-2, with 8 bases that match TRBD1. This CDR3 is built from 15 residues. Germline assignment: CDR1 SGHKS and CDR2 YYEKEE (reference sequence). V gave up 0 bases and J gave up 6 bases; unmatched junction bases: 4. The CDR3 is CASSLGQGLAGELFF. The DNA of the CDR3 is TGTGCCAGCAGCTTGGGACAGGGGCTAGCCGGGGAGCTGTTTTTT. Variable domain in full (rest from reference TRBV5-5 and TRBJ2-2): DAGVTQSPTHLIKTRGQQVTLRCSPISGHKSVSWYQQVLGQGPQFIFQYYEKEERGRGNFPDRFSARQFPNYSSELNVNALLLGDSALYLCASSLGQGLAGELFFGEGSRLTVL.